This entry lists 26 T cell receptor beta chains sequenced from one sample in a study of T cell responses to AZD1222 COVID-19 vaccine. Sequencing used immunoSEQ multiplex PCR; TCRdb keeps in-frame clones, though not all of them. The sample holds under 100,000 clones, around nine tenths seen once. Sample: peripheral blood, taken on day 0 of AZD1222 vaccination. The receptor set was obtained from an adult in good health.

Of note for this clone: A read error may account for a junction end that differs from germline. This chain connects TRBV29-1 to TRBJ2-1; D is unresolved. The germline CDR1 and CDR2 sequences are SQVTM and ANQGSEA. This CDR3 region has 12 residues. The CDR3 bases are TGCAGCGTTGAAGACCTATACAGTGAGCAGTTCTTC. Protein product: CSVEDLYSEQFF.

The chain joins TRBV5-1 to TRBJ2-5; weak D call: TRBD2 (6 bases). V lost 2 bases and J lost 6, with 17 bases in between. This CDR3 has 15 residues. Germline V gene lookup returns CDR1 SGHRS and CDR2 YFSETQ. CDR3 DNA sequence: TGCGCCAGCAGCTTTAACGGGGGACCGAAGAAGACCCAGTACTTC. Amino acid sequence: CASSFNGGPKKTQYF.

The chain links TRBV19 to TRBJ1-4, with D unresolved. This CDR3 has 13 amino acids. Trimming took 5 bases from V and 4 from J, leaving 8 bases between them. Germline loops: CDR1 LNHDA, CDR2 SQIVND (reference sequence). This CDR3 reads CASSPSFNEKLFF. Here the CDR3 DNA reads TGTGCCAGTAGTCCCTCCTTTAATGAAAAACTGTTTTTT.

This chain links TRBV3-1 (or the pseudogene TRBV3-2) with TRBJ2-7, with D perhaps matching TRBD1 (6 bases). CDR1 is LGHDT, CDR2 YNNKEL, per germline (reference sequence). Trimming left V 6 bases short and J 4 bases short, with 25 bases between. The CDR3 runs 17 residues. CDR3 sequence: CASSLQGATGSTYEQYF. The CDR3 coding sequence is TGTGCCAGCAGTCTCCAAGGAGCTACAGGGTCTACTTACGAGCAGTACTTC.

This chain links TRBV1 with TRBJ2-4. TRBV1 has pseudogene status. This CDR3 is 16 amino acids long. The CDR3 loop is CTSSQWDPREKNIQYF. In nucleotides, the CDR3 is TGCACCAGCAGCCAATGGGACCCGAGGGAGAAAAACATTCAGTACTTC.

The gene calls are TRBV28 and TRBJ2-7; 8 positions match TRBD1. This CDR3 spans 17 amino acids. Germline CDR1 MDHEN, CDR2 SYDVKM. With V trimmed by 6 bases and J by 7 bases, 20 bases remained unmatched. The CDR3 nucleotides are TGTGCCAGCAGCAAATCCATCCGGGACAGGCCAAGGAAGGAGCAGTACTTC. It encodes CASSKSIRDRPRKEQYF.

This chain uses TRBV19 with TRBJ2-7; no firm D call. Per germline, CDR1 LNHDA and CDR2 SQIVND (reference sequence). Trimming pared 4 bases from V and 5 bases from J, leaving 15 bases between. CDR3 size: 14 residues. CDR3 DNA sequence: TGTGCCAGTAGTAGGGCCGCAGAGGAGAACGAGCAGTACTTC. Encoded protein: CASSRAAEENEQYF. The variable domain in full, completed from reference TRBV19 and TRBJ2-7, reads DGGITQSPKYLFRKEGQNVTLSCEQNLNHDAMYWYRQDPGQGLRLIYYSQIVNDFQKGDIAEGYSVSREKKESFPLTVTSAQKNPTAFYLCASSRAAEENEQYFGPGTRLTVT.

The gene calls are TRBV10-3 and TRBJ1-6, with TRBD1 matching 8 bases. CDR1 is ENHRY and CDR2 is SYGVKD in the germline V gene. Trimming at V came to 0 bases and at J to 9 bases, leaving 7 bases not matched to a gene. There are 16 residues in the CDR3. The CDR3 loop is CAISESRQGAFSPLHF. The CDR3 coding sequence is TGTGCCATCAGTGAGTCGAGGCAGGGGGCTTTTTCACCCCTCCACTTT.

CDR3 residues: CASSLTPFGDTEAFF. The CDR3 DNA is TGTGCCAGCTCACTGACTCCTTTCGGGGACACTGAAGCTTTCTTT. The J gene is TRBJ1-1, the V gene TRBV18; D unresolved. There are 15 residues in the CDR3. CDR1 is KGHSH and CDR2 is LQKENI in the germline V gene. With 4 bases removed from V and 3 bases from J, the gap between germline ends came to 15 bases.

This chain links TRBV11-2 with TRBJ1-1; D unresolved. Germline CDR1 reads SGHAT; CDR2 reads FQNNGV. The V end lost 5 bases, the J end lost 7 bases, and 17 bases lay between the germline ends. This CDR3 is built from 14 residues. CDR3 region: CASSPSFLRGEAFF. In nucleotides, the CDR3 is TGTGCCAGCAGCCCAAGTTTTCTCCGCGGTGAAGCTTTCTTT.

This chain links TRBV5-1 with TRBJ2-7; TRBD1 is a possible D gene (6 bases). Germline CDR1 SGHRS, CDR2 YFSETQ. The germline V and J ends were trimmed by 3 bases and 3 bases, with 7 bases remaining between them. The CDR3 sequence is 12 residues long. CDR3 in DNA: TGCGCCAGCAGCTCGGACAGCTACGAGCAGTACTTC. It codes for CASSSDSYEQYF.

The V gene is TRBV4-1, the J gene TRBJ2-1; TRBD2 agrees at 13 bases. Germline values: CDR1 MGHRA, CDR2 YSYEKL. The CDR3 loop spans 19 amino acids. J lost 0 bases, V lost 2 bases, and 7 bases had no gene match. In DNA, the CDR3 is TGCGCCAGCAGCCAACGGACTAGCGGGGGCGCCGCCTCCTACAATGAGCAGTTCTTC. This encodes CASSQRTSGGAASYNEQFF.

The rearrangement uses TRBV6-2 or TRBV6-3 and TRBJ1-1; no clear D. The V end was cut by 5 bases, the J end by 4 bases, with 17 bases between. The CDR3 spans 15 residues. The germline gives CDR1 MNHEY, CDR2 SVGEGT. CDR3 sequence (DNA): TGTGCCAGCAGTCCACTCGGTTCCGGAGGCACTGAAGCTTTCTTT. Its translation: CASSPLGSGGTEAFF.

The gene calls are TRBV5-1 and TRBJ2-3; no reliable D call. Per the germline V gene, CDR1 is SGHRS and CDR2 is YFSETQ. The CDR3 has 15 residues. V lost 0 bases, J lost 0 bases, and 8 bases lay in between. The CDR3 sequence is CASSLDSSSTDTQYF. CDR3 sequence (DNA): TGCGCCAGCAGCTTGGACAGTTCTAGCACAGATACGCAGTATTTT.

The chain carries TRBV10-3 and TRBJ1-1; D might be TRBD1 (5 bases). The V end was cut by 9 bases, the J end by 5 bases, with 16 bases between. Germline V gives CDR1 ENHRY, CDR2 SYGVKD. CDR3 size: 13 residues. The CDR3 here is CAMVSGAGTEAFF. The DNA of the CDR3 is TGTGCCATGGTCTCCGGGGCGGGGACTGAAGCTTTCTTT.

The chain links TRBV5-1 to TRBJ1-2, with D unresolved. CDR1 SGHRS and CDR2 YFSETQ come from the germline V gene. Trimming took off 5 bases at V and 2 bases at J, with 7 bases between the two ends. The CDR3 loop spans 12 amino acids. DNA of the CDR3: TGCGCCAGCAGGACCGCCAACTATGGCTACACCTTC. Its translation: CASRTANYGYTF.

V gene TRBV3-1 (or the pseudogene TRBV3-2) combines with J gene TRBJ2-5; no clear D. CDR3 length equals 15 residues. Germline V gene data show CDR1 as LGHDT and CDR2 as YNNKEL (reference sequence). Trimming removed 0 bases from V and 0 bases from J, with 8 bases in between. In DNA form, the CDR3 reads TGTGCCAGCAGCCAAGATTACGGGTACCAAGAGACCCAGTACTTC. Amino acid sequence: CASSQDYGYQETQYF.

The rearrangement uses TRBV19 and TRBJ1-4; D is undetermined. With 11 bases removed from V and 6 bases from J, the gap between germline ends came to 13 bases. The CDR3 length is 12 residues. The germline CDR1 and CDR2 sequences are LNHDA and SQIVND (reference sequence). CDR3 in amino acids: CAGRGGDEKLFF. Here the CDR3 DNA reads TGTGCCGGAAGAGGAGGAGATGAAAAACTGTTTTTT. Supplemented by reference TRBV19 and TRBJ1-4, the full variable domain reads DGGITQSPKYLFRKEGQNVTLSCEQNLNHDAMYWYRQDPGQGLRLIYYSQIVNDFQKGDIAEGYSVSREKKESFPLTVTSAQKNPTAFYLCAGRGGDEKLFFGSGTQLSVL.

This chain links TRBV19 with TRBJ1-2; TRBD1 is a possible D gene (5 bases). Germline lookup yields CDR1 LNHDA and CDR2 SQIVND (reference sequence). This CDR3 has 13 residues. Trimming stripped 3 bases from V and 2 bases from J, with 7 bases between. DNA of the CDR3: TGTGCCAGTAGTATTCAGGGCAACTATGGCTACACCTTC. This codes for CASSIQGNYGYTF.

This chain joins TRBV29-1 and TRBJ2-3, with D hard to call. The CDR3 sequence is 13 residues long. The germline gives CDR1 SQVTM, CDR2 ANQGSEA. V lost 3 bases, J lost 3 bases, and 10 bases lay in between. The CDR3 loop is CSVDIVGTDTQYF. The CDR3 DNA follows: TGCAGCGTTGATATAGTAGGGACAGATACGCAGTATTTT.

This clone was counted a single time. The V gene is TRBV19, the J gene TRBJ1-1; D is unclear. The length of the CDR3 is 13 residues. Trimming removed 5 bases from V and 8 bases from J, with 15 bases in between. Per the germline V gene, CDR1 is LNHDA and CDR2 is SQIVND (reference sequence). CDR3 residues: CASSRSSRGEAFF. The CDR3 DNA is TGTGCCAGTAGTCGCTCCTCAAGAGGGGAAGCTTTCTTT.

The chain has TRBV6-1 and TRBJ2-5; tentatively, D is TRBD1 or TRBD2 (5 bases each). Germline V CDR1 and CDR2: MNHNS, SASEGT. Between the trimmed V and J ends, which lost 0 bases and 7 bases, there was a span of 15 bases. CDR3 length equals 15 residues. CDR3 loop: CASSEALRGRATQYF. As DNA, the CDR3 is TGTGCCAGCAGTGAAGCGCTGAGGGGAAGGGCGACCCAGTACTTC.

This chain uses TRBV12-5 with TRBJ2-1; 9 bases agree with TRBD1. Germline V CDR1 and CDR2: LGHNT, FRNRAP. Trimming cost V 7 bases and J 7 bases; bases outside gene matches: 11. The CDR3 is 15 amino acids. The CDR3 nucleotides read TGTGCTAGTGCCCGGCCCGGGACAGGGTTAAATGAGCAGTTCTTC. The encoded protein is CASARPGTGLNEQFF.

The chain couples TRBV7-9 to TRBJ1-5, with D possibly being TRBD1 (5 bases). Trimming shortened V by 5 bases and J by 2 bases, and 13 bases separated the two germline ends. Per the germline V gene, CDR1 is SEHNR and CDR2 is FQNEAQ (reference sequence). The CDR3 contains 15 residues. The CDR3 sequence is CASSNRDFGNQPQHF. The CDR3, as DNA: TGTGCCAGCAGCAACCGGGACTTTGGCAATCAGCCCCAGCATTTT. Together with reference TRBV7-9 and TRBJ1-5, the CDR3 gives the full variable domain: DTGVSQNPRHKITKRGQNVTFRCDPISEHNRLYWYRQTLGQGPEFLTYFQNEAQLEKSRLLSDRFSAERPKGSFSTLEIQRTEQGDSAMYLCASSNRDFGNQPQHFGDGTRLSIL.

Turning to this clone: The sample has other DNA sequences that encode this CDR3 too. V is TRBV18 and J is TRBJ2-2; 8 bases match TRBD2. Germline CDR1 reads KGHSH; CDR2 reads LQKENI. CDR3 length equals 16 residues. V lost 0 bases, J lost 1 base, and 1 base stayed unmatched. The CDR3 region has the DNA TGTGCCAGCTCACCACCAAGCGGGGGGAACACCGGGGAGCTGTTTTTT. Protein sequence: CASSPPSGGNTGELFF.

The V gene is TRBV21-1, the J gene TRBJ1-1; the listed D gene, TRBD1, was not tested against the DNA. TRBV21-1 counts as a pseudogene. The CDR3 runs 17 residues. CDR3 region: CASSKGDRAVMNTEAFF. In DNA, the CDR3 is TGTGCCAGCAGCAAAGGGGACAGGGCCGTAATGAACACTGAAGCTTTCTTT.